A single sample gave rise to the 16 T cell receptor beta chains below, sequenced in a study of T cell responses to AZD1222 COVID-19 vaccine. Profiling relied on immunoSEQ multiplex PCR, and the TCRdb table lists in-frame clones only, not all of them. The sample comprises about 92,000 clones, 86% of which are singletons, and 9.5% to 13% rests with the top ten. The source was peripheral blood, collected on day 0 of AZD1222 vaccination. The receptors here all came from an adult in good health.

The chain has TRBV7-2 and TRBJ1-3; no clear D. There are 14 residues in the CDR3. Trimming cost V 5 bases and J 0 bases, with 8 bases left between them. Germline CDR1 is SGHTA and CDR2 is FQGNSA. CDR3 sequence reads: CASSTQSSGNTIYF. The CDR3 nucleotides read TGTGCCAGCAGCACACAGAGCTCTGGAAACACCATATATTTT.

This chain uses TRBV7-7 with TRBJ2-2; TRBD2 is a possible D gene (6 bases). Deletions cut 5 bases from V and 2 bases from J, with 15 bases between. CDR3 length: 16 amino acids. Germline V gene data show CDR1 as SSHAT and CDR2 as FNYEAQ (reference sequence). The CDR3 is CASSPSQGLNTGELFF. The CDR3 DNA reads TGTGCCAGCAGCCCCTCTCAGGGACTTAACACCGGGGAGCTGTTTTTT.

V usage is TRBV6-4 and J usage is TRBJ2-2; D call uncertain. Germline V CDR1 and CDR2: MRHNA, SNTAGT. V shed 2 bases and J shed 5 bases, with 9 bases lying between them. The CDR3 is 14 residues long. The CDR3 bases are TGTGCCAGCAGTGACGAGGTTGGGACCGGGGAGCTGTTTTTT. It encodes CASSDEVGTGELFF.

This clone was observed a single time. The chain carries TRBV28 and TRBJ1-6; 9 nucleotides align to TRBD1. The V and J ends lost 4 bases and 7 bases, in that order; junction bases with no gene match: 5. This CDR3 region has 15 residues. CDR1 is MDHEN and CDR2 is SYDVKM in the germline V gene. DNA of the CDR3: TGTGCCAGCAGTTCCTCCGGGACAGGGAATTCACCCCTCCACTTT. Translation gives CASSSSGTGNSPLHF.

This chain uses TRBV28 with TRBJ2-1, with D possibly TRBD1 on 5 matching bases. CDR3 length equals 13 residues. Per the germline V gene, CDR1 is MDHEN and CDR2 is SYDVKM. V was clipped by 3 bases and J by 8 bases, with 11 bases between them. CDR3 residues: CASSLQGTHEQFF. In DNA form, the CDR3 reads TGTGCCAGCAGTTTGCAGGGAACCCATGAGCAGTTCTTC.

The chain combines TRBV6-1 with TRBJ1-2, with D uncertain. The CDR3 has 16 amino acids. V was pared by 1 base and J by 0 bases, with 12 bases between. Germline assignment: CDR1 MNHNS and CDR2 SASEGT. The CDR3 DNA sequence: TGTGCCAGCAGTGAAGGGATCAATCTAGCTAACTATGGCTACACCTTC. This sequence encodes CASSEGINLANYGYTF.

This chain links TRBV6-5 with TRBJ1-5, with D unresolved. Germline loops: CDR1 MNHEY, CDR2 SVGAGI. Between the trimmed V and J ends, which lost 0 bases and 1 base, there was a span of 10 bases. CDR3 length equals 16 residues. The CDR3 region has the DNA TGTGCCAGCAGTTACTCGATCCCCGCCAGCAATCAGCCCCAGCATTTT. This encodes CASSYSIPASNQPQHF.

This sequence joins TRBV3-1 (or the pseudogene TRBV3-2) and TRBJ1-4, with D uncertain. This CDR3 contains 13 residues. Germline V gives CDR1 LGHDT, CDR2 YNNKEL (reference sequence). Trimming removed 5 bases from V and 7 bases from J, with 11 bases in between. The CDR3: CASSNAVGEKLFF. The CDR3 DNA reads as TGTGCCAGCAGCAACGCGGTGGGTGAAAAACTGTTTTTT.

The chain is built from TRBV7-2 and TRBJ2-6; D gene unclear. Germline V lookup: CDR1 SGHTA, CDR2 FQGNSA. This CDR3 is built from 17 residues. Trimming left V 2 bases short and J 2 bases short, with 13 bases between. CDR3 residues: CASSLPTSGPGANVLTF. The CDR3 DNA reads as TGTGCCAGCAGCTTACCCACGTCGGGCCCTGGGGCCAACGTCCTGACTTTC.

J is TRBJ2-7 and V is TRBV14; TRBD1 agrees at 9 bases. Germline CDR1 SGHDN, CDR2 FVKESK. This CDR3 region has 14 residues. V trimming: 6 bases; J trimming: 9 bases; junction bases outside the gene matches: 12. In DNA form, the CDR3 reads TGTGCCAGCAGGGCCCGAGGACAGGGGAGTGGGCAGTACTTC. This encodes CASRARGQGSGQYF.

The genes are TRBV5-6 and TRBJ1-5; D unresolved. Trimming pared 2 bases from V and 3 bases from J, leaving 12 bases between. Germline V gives CDR1 SGHDT, CDR2 YYEEEE. This CDR3 contains 15 residues. CDR3 DNA sequence: TGTGCCAGCAGCTTCTTCGGCAGGAACAATCAGCCCCAGCATTTT. Protein product: CASSFFGRNNQPQHF.

J is TRBJ2-1 and V is TRBV3-1 (or the pseudogene TRBV3-2); 7 bases align to TRBD2. Looked up from germline, CDR1 is LGHDT and CDR2 is YNNKEL (reference sequence). This CDR3 region has 14 residues. Unmatched junction bases numbered 7, after V lost 3 bases and J lost 8 bases. The CDR3 DNA sequence: TGTGCCAGCAGCCAGGGACGGACTAGGCATGAGCAGTTCTTC. This sequence encodes CASSQGRTRHEQFF.

V gene TRBV4-1 combines with J gene TRBJ1-2; tentative D call: TRBD1 (6 bases). Germline V gene lookup returns CDR1 MGHRA and CDR2 YSYEKL. CDR3 size: 16 residues. Trimming took 7 bases from V and 4 from J, leaving 22 bases between them. CDR3 sequence: CASTTAGGGGVYGYTF. CDR3 coding DNA: TGCGCCAGCACCACCGCGGGGGGCGGAGGGGTCTATGGCTACACCTTC.

The V and J genes are TRBV5-1 and TRBJ1-4; perhaps TRBD1 as D (6 bases). The germline V gene has CDR1 SGHRS and CDR2 YFSETQ. This CDR3 spans 16 amino acids. Trimming took off 0 bases at V and 1 base at J, with 10 bases between the two ends. Written as DNA, the CDR3 is TGCGCCAGCAGCTTGGGGGGGCTTGGAACTAATGAAAAACTGTTTTTT. Protein: CASSLGGLGTNEKLFF.

The gene calls are TRBV3-1 (or the pseudogene TRBV3-2) and TRBJ2-3; D gene uncertain. The CDR3 is made up of 11 amino acids. The germline gives CDR1 LGHDT, CDR2 YNNKEL (reference sequence). Trimming pared 3 bases from V and 4 bases from J, leaving 2 bases between. Here the CDR3 reads CASSHADTQYF. The DNA for the CDR3 is TGTGCCAGCAGCCACGCAGATACGCAGTATTTT.

The chain is built from TRBV3-1 (or the pseudogene TRBV3-2) and TRBJ2-7; 9 bases line up with TRBD1. Trimming cost V 4 bases and J 2 bases; bases outside gene matches: 6. CDR3 length: 15 residues. Germline assignment: CDR1 LGHDT and CDR2 YNNKEL (reference sequence). In DNA form, the CDR3 reads TGTGCCAGCAGCCGTTCGGGACAGGGACCCTACGAGCAGTACTTC. Translation gives CASSRSGQGPYEQYF.